This TCR beta chain was observed in a study of Graves' ophthalmopathy and Graves' hyperthyroidism. General study results and limits: A model built from 13 signatures distinguished ophthalmopathy from stable hyperthyroidism with approximately 90% sensitivity and around 81% specificity.

Clinicians diagnosed using symptoms, serum thyroxine, TRAb, thyroid ultrasound and orbital computed tomography. The starting material, approximately 10 ml of fresh peripheral blood, provided the PBMCs. Trimming took 7 bases from V and 0 from J, leaving 16 bases between them. The CDR3 contains 15 residues. Germline lookup yields CDR1 MNHNS and CDR2 SASEGT. Using RNA transcripts, the TCR beta CDR3 regions were amplified. The first round was an RT-PCR with HTBI primers, and the second round was a multiplex PCR. TCRdb re-analysed the multiplex PCR reads in MiXCR, keeping a single row per CDR3 protein. The sample contains a few hundred thousand distinct CDR3 sequences, 15% to 19% of which appear only once. As regards this clonotype: Its target is not known.

The clonotype originates from a woman aged 18-30 years with stable Graves' hyperthyroidism. Sequencing input: peripheral blood. The chain joins TRBV6-1 to TRBJ2-7, with TRBD2 as a possible D gene (6 bases). CDR3 sequence reads: CASKQGTGGSYEQYF. The CDR3 bases are TGTGCCAGCAAACAAGGGACTGGTGGCTCCTACGAGCAGTACTTC.